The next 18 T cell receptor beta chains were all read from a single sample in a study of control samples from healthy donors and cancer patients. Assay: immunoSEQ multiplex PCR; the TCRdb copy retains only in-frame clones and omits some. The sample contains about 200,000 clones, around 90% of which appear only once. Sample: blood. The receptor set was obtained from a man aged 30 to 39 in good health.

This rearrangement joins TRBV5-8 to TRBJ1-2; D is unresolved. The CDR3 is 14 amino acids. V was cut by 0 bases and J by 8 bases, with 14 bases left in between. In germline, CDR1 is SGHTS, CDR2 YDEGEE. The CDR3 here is CASSLVARRGGYTF. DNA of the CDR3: TGTGCCAGCAGCTTGGTTGCGAGACGCGGCGGCTACACCTTC.

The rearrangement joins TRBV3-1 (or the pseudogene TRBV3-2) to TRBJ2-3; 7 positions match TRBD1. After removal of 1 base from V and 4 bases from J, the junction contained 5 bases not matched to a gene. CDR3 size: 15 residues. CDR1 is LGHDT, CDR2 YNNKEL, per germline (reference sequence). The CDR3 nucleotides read TGTGCCAGCAGCCAAGGTAGGGGGCGGGCAGATACGCAGTATTTT. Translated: CASSQGRGRADTQYF.

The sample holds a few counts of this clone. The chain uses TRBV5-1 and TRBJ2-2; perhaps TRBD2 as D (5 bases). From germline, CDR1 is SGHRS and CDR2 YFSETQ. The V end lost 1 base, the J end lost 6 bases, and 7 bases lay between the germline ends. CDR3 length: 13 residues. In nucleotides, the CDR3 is TGCGCCAGCAGCTTGAAGGAGGCCGGGGAGCTGTTTTTT. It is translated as CASSLKEAGELFF.

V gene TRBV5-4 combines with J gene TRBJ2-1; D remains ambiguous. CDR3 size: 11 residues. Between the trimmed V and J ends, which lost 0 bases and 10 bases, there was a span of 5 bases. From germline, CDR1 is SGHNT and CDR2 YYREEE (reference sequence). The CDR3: CASSLAGEQFF. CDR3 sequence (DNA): TGTGCCAGCAGCTTGGCCGGGGAGCAGTTCTTC.

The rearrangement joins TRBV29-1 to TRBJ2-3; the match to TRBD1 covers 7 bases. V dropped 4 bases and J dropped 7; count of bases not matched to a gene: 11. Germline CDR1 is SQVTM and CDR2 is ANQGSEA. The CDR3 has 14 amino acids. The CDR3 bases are TGCAGCGTTGGGGGGTTGAGGGGGCCAAATACGCAGTATTTT. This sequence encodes CSVGGLRGPNTQYF.

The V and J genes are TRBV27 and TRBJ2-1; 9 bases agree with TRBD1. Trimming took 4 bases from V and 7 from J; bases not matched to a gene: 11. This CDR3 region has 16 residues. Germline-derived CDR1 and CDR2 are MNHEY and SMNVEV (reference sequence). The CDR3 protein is CASSSQPGQGLNEQFF. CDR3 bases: TGTGCCAGCAGTTCTCAACCGGGACAGGGTTTGAATGAGCAGTTCTTC.

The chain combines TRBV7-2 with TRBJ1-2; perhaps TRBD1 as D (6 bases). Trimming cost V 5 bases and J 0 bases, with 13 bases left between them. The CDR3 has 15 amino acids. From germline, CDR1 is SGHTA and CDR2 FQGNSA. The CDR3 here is CASSPTRGANYGYTF. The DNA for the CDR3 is TGTGCCAGCAGCCCCACCAGGGGAGCTAACTATGGCTACACCTTC. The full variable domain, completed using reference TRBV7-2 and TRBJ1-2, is GAGVSQSPSNKVTEKGKDVELRCDPISGHTALYWYRQSLGQGLEFLIYFQGNSAPDKSGLPSDRFSAERTGGSVSTLTIQRTQQEDSAVYLCASSPTRGANYGYTFGSGTRLTVV.

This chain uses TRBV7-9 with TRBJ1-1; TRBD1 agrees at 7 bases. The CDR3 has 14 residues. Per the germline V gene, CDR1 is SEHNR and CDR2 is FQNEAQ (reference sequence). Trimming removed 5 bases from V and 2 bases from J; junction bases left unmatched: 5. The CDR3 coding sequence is TGTGCCAGCAGCCCACAGGGGCGAAACACTGAAGCTTTCTTT. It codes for CASSPQGRNTEAFF.

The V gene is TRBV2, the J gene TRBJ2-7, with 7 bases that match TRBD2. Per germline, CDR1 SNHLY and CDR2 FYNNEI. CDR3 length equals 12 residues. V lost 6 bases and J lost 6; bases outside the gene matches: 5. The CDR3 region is CASSSGKSEQYF. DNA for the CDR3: TGTGCCAGCAGCAGCGGGAAAAGCGAGCAGTACTTC.

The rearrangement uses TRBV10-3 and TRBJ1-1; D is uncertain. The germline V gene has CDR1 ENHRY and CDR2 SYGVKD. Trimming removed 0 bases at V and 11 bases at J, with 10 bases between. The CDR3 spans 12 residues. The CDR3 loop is CAISESQGRAFF. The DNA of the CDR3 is TGTGCCATCAGTGAGTCGCAAGGGCGCGCTTTCTTT.

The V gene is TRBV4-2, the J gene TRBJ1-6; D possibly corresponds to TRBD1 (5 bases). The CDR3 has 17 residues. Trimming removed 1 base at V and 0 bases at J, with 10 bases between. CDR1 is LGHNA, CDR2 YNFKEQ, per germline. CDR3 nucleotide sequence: TGTGCCAGCAGCCAAGTTGCAGGGAGCTCCTATAATTCACCCCTCCACTTT. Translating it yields CASSQVAGSSYNSPLHF.

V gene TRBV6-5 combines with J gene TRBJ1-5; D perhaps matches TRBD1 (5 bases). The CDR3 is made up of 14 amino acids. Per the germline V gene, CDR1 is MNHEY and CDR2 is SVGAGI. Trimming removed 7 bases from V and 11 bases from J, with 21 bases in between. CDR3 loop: CASTPGAYNWTQHF. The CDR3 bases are TGTGCCAGCACTCCCGGGGCTTATAACTGGACCCAGCATTTT.

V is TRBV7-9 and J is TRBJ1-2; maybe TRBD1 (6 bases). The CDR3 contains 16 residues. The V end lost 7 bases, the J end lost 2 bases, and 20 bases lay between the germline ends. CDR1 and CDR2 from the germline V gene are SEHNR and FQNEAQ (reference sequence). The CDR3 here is CASNAAPGGANYGYTF. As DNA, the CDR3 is TGTGCCAGCAATGCCGCCCCGGGGGGCGCCAACTATGGCTACACCTTC.

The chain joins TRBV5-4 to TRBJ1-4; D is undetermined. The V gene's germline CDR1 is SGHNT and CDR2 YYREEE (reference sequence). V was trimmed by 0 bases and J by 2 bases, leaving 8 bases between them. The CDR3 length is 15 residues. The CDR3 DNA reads TGTGCCAGCAGCTTGGGTGGGCTTACTAATGAAAAACTGTTTTTT. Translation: CASSLGGLTNEKLFF.

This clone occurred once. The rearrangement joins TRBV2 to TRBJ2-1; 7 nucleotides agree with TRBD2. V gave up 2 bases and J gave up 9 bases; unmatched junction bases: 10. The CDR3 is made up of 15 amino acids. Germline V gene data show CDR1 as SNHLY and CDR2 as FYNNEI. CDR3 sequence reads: CASSESRTRVSEQFF. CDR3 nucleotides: TGTGCCAGCAGTGAATCCCGGACTAGAGTCAGTGAGCAGTTCTTC.

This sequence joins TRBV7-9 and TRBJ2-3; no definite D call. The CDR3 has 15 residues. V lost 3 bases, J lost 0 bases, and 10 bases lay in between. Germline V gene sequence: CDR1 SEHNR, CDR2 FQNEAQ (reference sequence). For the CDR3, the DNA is TGTGCCAGCAGCTTCCGACTGGCTAGCACAGATACGCAGTATTTT. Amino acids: CASSFRLASTDTQYF.

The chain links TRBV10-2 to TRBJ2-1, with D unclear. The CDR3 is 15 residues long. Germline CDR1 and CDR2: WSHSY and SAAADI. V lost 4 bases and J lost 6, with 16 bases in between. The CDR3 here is CASSVSASSGNEQFF. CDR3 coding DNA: TGCGCCAGCAGTGTATCGGCCAGCTCTGGCAATGAGCAGTTCTTC.

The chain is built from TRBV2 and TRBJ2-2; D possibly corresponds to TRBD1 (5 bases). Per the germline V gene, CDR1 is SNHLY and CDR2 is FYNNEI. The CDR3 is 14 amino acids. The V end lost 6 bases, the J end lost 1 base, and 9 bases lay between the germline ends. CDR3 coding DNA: TGTGCCAGCAGGAGTGACAGGAACACCGGGGAGCTGTTTTTT. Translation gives CASRSDRNTGELFF.